This T cell receptor beta chain was retrieved from a study of blood T cell repertoires in COVID-19. Study-wide background: There were acute and convalescent COVID-19 samples, and they came from the United States, Italy and Spain. PBMCs, B-cell-depleted T cells, or T cells provided the cDNA or gDNA that made up the material.

Under the authors' procedure: Amplification with reference gene primers provided the estimates of nucleated cell counts. Some clones are missing from TCRdb's copy, which holds only in-frame ones; the method was immunoSEQ multiplex PCR. V and J calls plus clone size are reproduced from that table; the DNA served to infer D and trimming. The sample carries 75,000 to 90,000 clones, 80% recorded once. V dropped 1 base and J dropped 1; count of bases not matched to a gene: 8. Per the germline V gene, CDR1 is SGHDT and CDR2 is YYEEEE. The CDR3 contains 17 residues. This clone was seen a handful of times. This clonotype was sampled from a woman in her 70s with acute or convalescent COVID-19. The chain carries TRBV5-6 and TRBJ1-1; 9 nucleotides align to TRBD1. Sequencing used peripheral blood. The CDR3 bases are TGTGCCAGCAGCTTGTTAGGGACAGGGCGGACGAACACTGAAGCTTTCTTT. It translates to CASSLLGTGRTNTEAFF.